This T cell receptor (beta chain) was observed in a study of beta chain features in type 1 diabetes. The isolated RNA, all of it, was reverse transcribed, so expressed TCRB transcripts were what got sequenced. Sequencing of naive, central memory and regulatory T cell samples gave an average of roughly 3.5 million reads. Using immunoSEQ multiplex PCR, the repertoire was profiled, and TCRdb retains in-frame clones only, with some absent. The sample carries 120,000 to 150,000 clones, about 44% recorded once. The length of the CDR3 is 15 residues. Per germline, CDR1 MNHEY and CDR2 SMNVEV (reference sequence). After removal of 3 bases from V and 1 base from J, the junction contained 4 bases not matched to a gene. Stem cell-like memory, regulatory, central memory and naive CD4+ cells were sorted via CD45RO/CCR7/CD25/CD127/CD95/CD27.

The sequence derives from a young man in good health. Sequenced material: Tregs from blood. This chain links TRBV27 with TRBJ2-7, with 9 bases identical to TRBD2. The DNA for the CDR3 is TGTGCCAGCAGTTTCCGACTAGCGGCGTCCTACGAGCAGTACTTC. As protein: CASSFRLAASYEQYF.